The rows below give T cell receptor beta chains drawn from one sample of a study of beta chain features in type 1 diabetes. The method was immunoSEQ multiplex PCR; TCRdb's version includes in-frame clones alone and lacks a portion of them. The table records approximately 160,000 clones, about 8.5% of them present only once. Sequenced input: central memory CD4+ T cells from blood. The receptors originated from a man aged 18 to 30 in good health. The CDR3 runs from the conserved cysteine through the conserved F or W. D genes are given only for firm matches. Clone size appears in some rows only: once, few, many, or a class for an expanded clone.

j_gene	abundance	v_gene	d_gene	CDR3aa	CDR3nt
TRBJ1-5	.	TRBV7-2	TRBD1	CASSKTGGGLDQPQHF	TGTGCCAGCAGTAAAACAGGGGGGGGTTTGGATCAGCCCCAGCATTTT
TRBJ1-2	.	TRBV5-1	TRBD1	CASSSGTGGNGYTF	TGCGCCAGCAGCTCTGGGACAGGTGGGAATGGCTACACCTTC
TRBJ2-7	many	TRBV28	.	CASSTTAGLFEQYF	TGTGCCAGCAGTACGACGGCGGGACTCTTCGAGCAGTACTTC
TRBJ2-7	.	TRBV28	TRBD1	CASSSRTGPRNYEQYF	TGTGCCAGCAGTTCTAGGACAGGGCCCCGAAACTACGAGCAGTACTTC
TRBJ2-3	few	TRBV7-3	.	CASSRSTDTQYF	TGTGCCAGCAGCCGTAGCACAGATACGCAGTATTTT
TRBJ2-2	few	TRBV7-3	TRBD2	CASSLGGSFASGELFF	TGTGCCAGCAGCTTAGGCGGGAGTTTCGCCTCCGGGGAGCTGTTTTTT
TRBJ1-5	.	TRBV5-1	TRBD1	CASSENTGGNQPQHF	TGCGCCAGCAGCGAGAATACAGGGGGCAATCAGCCCCAGCATTTT
TRBJ2-2	.	TRBV4-3	.	CASSQVEGAGELFF	TGCGCCAGCAGCCAAGTCGAGGGGGCCGGGGAGCTGTTTTTT
TRBJ1-3	.	TRBV14	TRBD1	CASSQGGTANRNTIYF	TGTGCCAGCAGCCAAGGGGGGACAGCAAACCGAAACACCATATATTTT
TRBJ2-1	.	TRBV7-2	TRBD2	CASSFSGRPYNEQFF	TGTGCCAGCAGCTTTAGCGGGAGACCGTACAATGAGCAGTTCTTC
TRBJ2-7	few	TRBV7-8	.	CASSLAVSYEQYF	TGTGCCAGCAGCTTAGCCGTCAGCTACGAGCAGTACTTC
TRBJ1-1	.	TRBV20-1	TRBD1	CSPGQGTEAFF	TGCAGCCCAGGACAGGGCACTGAAGCTTTCTTT
TRBJ1-2	few	TRBV25-1	TRBD1	CASSEYGQGEGYTF	TGTGCCAGCAGTGAATACGGACAGGGGGAGGGCTACACCTTC
TRBJ2-3	.	TRBV7-2	.	CASSLVGAFTDTQYF	TGTGCCAGCAGCTTAGTAGGGGCTTTCACAGATACGCAGTATTTT
TRBJ2-5	few	TRBV5-1	.	CASSLGSEETQYF	TGCGCCAGCAGCTTGGGGAGCGAAGAGACCCAGTACTTC
TRBJ2-5	few	TRBV28	TRBD1	CASSVYRGAETQYF	TGTGCCAGCAGTGTCTACAGGGGGGCAGAGACCCAGTACTTC
TRBJ1-2	many	TRBV7-2	TRBD1	CASSLAPGQGNAGYTF	TGTGCCAGCAGCTTGGCGCCGGGACAGGGGAACGCTGGCTACACCTTC
TRBJ2-7	few	TRBV9	TRBD1	CASSVALGQGYEQYF	TGTGCCAGCAGCGTAGCTCTGGGACAGGGCTACGAGCAGTACTTC
TRBJ2-7	many	TRBV30	.	CAWSVQGLKQYF	TGTGCCTGGAGTGTACAGGGATTAAAGCAGTACTTC
TRBJ1-1	few	TRBV29-1	TRBD1	CSVEMTGVVMNTEAFF	TGCAGCGTTGAGATGACAGGGGTAGTGATGAACACTGAAGCTTTCTTT
TRBJ2-7	many	TRBV25-1	.	CASRGTIGEQYF	TGTGCCAGCCGGGGGACGATTGGGGAGCAGTACTTC
TRBJ2-5	few	TRBV30	TRBD2	CAWSGGLAGEETQYF	TGTGCCTGGAGTGGGGGACTAGCGGGAGAAGAGACCCAGTACTTC
TRBJ2-2	.	TRBV11-3	.	CASSPTSDSNTGELFF	TGTGCCAGCAGCCCGACCAGCGATAGCAACACCGGGGAGCTGTTTTTT
TRBJ2-3	.	TRBV18	TRBD2	CASSPSNTRSGGTDTQYF	TGTGCCAGCTCACCTTCAAACACTCGCAGCGGGGGAACAGATACGCAGTATTTT
TRBJ2-7	few	TRBV4-3	TRBD2	CASSQQRELTYEQYF	TGCGCCAGCAGCCAACAGCGGGAGTTAACCTACGAGCAGTACTTC
TRBJ1-5	few	TRBV28	TRBD1	CASTTLGQGEGQPQHF	TGTGCCAGCACCACCCTGGGACAGGGAGAGGGTCAGCCCCAGCATTTT
TRBJ2-3	few	TRBV5-4	.	CASRNPSSADTQYF	TGTGCCAGCAGAAATCCCTCCAGTGCAGATACGCAGTATTTT
TRBJ2-1	.	TRBV29-1	.	CSVESPNEQFF	TGCAGCGTTGAAAGCCCAAATGAGCAGTTCTTC
TRBJ1-4	.	TRBV30	TRBD1	CAWSPPGQGNEKLFF	TGTGCCTGGAGTCCGCCGGGACAGGGAAACGAAAAACTGTTTTTT
TRBJ2-7	.	TRBV7-2	.	CASTLLVGPPGEQYF	TGTGCCAGCACCCTACTAGTTGGCCCCCCGGGGGAGCAGTACTTC
TRBJ1-1	few	TRBV7-9	.	CASSLIGSGITEAFF	TGTGCCAGCAGCTTAATTGGCTCGGGTATCACTGAAGCTTTCTTT
TRBJ2-5	few	TRBV18	TRBD1	CASSRTGPQETQYF	TGTGCCAGCTCAAGGACAGGACCCCAAGAGACCCAGTACTTC
TRBJ2-6	.	TRBV4-2	TRBD1	CASSQPGQVTSGANVLTF	TGTGCCAGCAGCCAACCTGGACAGGTGACCTCTGGGGCCAACGTCCTGACTTTC
TRBJ2-1	few	TRBV7-2	.	CASSLAGQGFYNEQFF	TGTGCCAGCAGCTTAGCTGGTCAGGGATTCTACAATGAGCAGTTCTTC
TRBJ2-7	.	TRBV29-1	TRBD1	CSVADGTAYEQYF	TGCAGCGTGGCCGACGGGACAGCTTACGAGCAGTACTTC
TRBJ2-7	many	TRBV7-2	TRBD1	CASSSTGGPLYEQYF	TGTGCCAGCAGCTCGACAGGGGGCCCCCTCTACGAGCAGTACTTC
TRBJ1-2	.	TRBV6-5	.	CASSFSHLGYGYTF	TGTGCCAGCAGTTTTAGCCACTTGGGCTATGGCTACACCTTC
TRBJ2-2	few	TRBV5-4	TRBD2	CASSPRTSGGVRELFF	TGTGCCAGCAGCCCGAGGACTAGCGGGGGTGTTAGGGAGCTGTTTTTT
TRBJ1-1	.	TRBV4-2	.	CASSQATANTEAFF	TGTGCCAGCAGCCAGGCGACAGCTAACACTGAAGCTTTCTTT
TRBJ1-5	few	TRBV5-4	.	CASSSGGDQPQHF	TGTGCCAGCAGCAGCGGCGGTGATCAGCCCCAGCATTTT
TRBJ2-1	few	TRBV9	TRBD2	CASSVRGLAGGDEQFF	TGTGCCAGCAGCGTAAGGGGACTAGCGGGAGGCGATGAGCAGTTCTTC
TRBJ1-1	once	TRBV10-3	.	CAIKPRENTEAFF	TGTGCCATCAAGCCCAGGGAGAACACTGAAGCTTTCTTT
TRBJ1-1	.	TRBV5-1	.	CASSLAGGQAAEAFF	TGCGCCAGCAGCTTGGCCGGGGGGCAGGCGGCTGAAGCTTTCTTT
TRBJ1-2	few	TRBV11-2	TRBD1	CASSIRQGRGYTF	TGTGCCAGCAGCATAAGACAGGGTCGTGGCTACACCTTC
TRBJ2-2	few	TRBV27	TRBD2	CASSLVLAGGPAGELFF	TGTGCCAGCAGTTTAGTCCTAGCGGGAGGGCCGGCCGGGGAGCTGTTTTTT
TRBJ2-3	few	TRBV5-4	TRBD2	CASSLRLAGGDDTQYF	TGTGCCAGCAGCCTAAGACTAGCGGGGGGTGATGATACGCAGTATTTT
TRBJ1-3	many	TRBV30	.	CAWSVRGLPGNTIYF	TGTGCCTGGAGTGTACGGGGGTTACCTGGAAACACCATATATTTT
TRBJ1-2	few	TRBV7-9	TRBD1	CASSLPDRGGDGYTF	TGTGCCAGCAGCTTACCCGACAGGGGCGGGGATGGCTACACCTTC
TRBJ1-5	many	TRBV30	TRBD1	CAWTGGQHF	TGTGCGTGGACAGGGGGACAGCATTTT
TRBJ2-2	few	TRBV9	TRBD2	CASSVLGLAGGQTGELFF	TGTGCCAGCAGCGTATTGGGACTAGCGGGGGGGCAAACCGGGGAGCTGTTTTTT
TRBJ2-1	.	TRBV5-4	TRBD2	CASSLSSGRIYNEQFF	TGCGCCAGCAGCCTCTCTAGCGGGAGGATCTACAATGAGCAGTTCTTC
TRBJ2-5	.	TRBV5-1	TRBD1	CASSRLTGGEETQYF	TGCGCCAGCAGTCGCCTAACAGGGGGAGAGGAGACCCAGTACTTC
TRBJ1-5	few	TRBV4-3	.	CASSLARGAGQPQHF	TGCGCCAGCAGTTTAGCCAGGGGCGCGGGCCAGCCCCAGCATTTT